The sample holds many counts of the clone carrying this TCR beta chain. The CDR3 runs 14 residues. CDR1 is SGHRS, CDR2 YFSETQ, per germline. V was pared by 0 bases and J by 3 bases, with 9 bases between. The data are from a study of response to subunit inactivated influenza vaccine. TCRdb ran MiXCR on the RT-PCR reads and lists one entry per CDR3 protein. The profile shows 650,000 to 800,000 distinct CDR3 sequences, roughly 14% of them singletons. This TCR came from a man aged 50 to 60 who received an inactivated influenza vaccine. Sequencing used PBMCs from blood, obtained around two weeks before vaccination. The chain links TRBV5-1 to TRBJ1-1; D uncertain. In DNA form, the CDR3 reads TGCGCCAGCAGCTTGGAAGGGTCTGACACTGAAGCTTTCTTT. It specifies CASSLEGSDTEAFF. Full variable domain (outside the CDR3, taken from reference TRBV5-1 and TRBJ1-1): KAGVTQTPRYLIKTRGQQVTLSCSPISGHRSVSWYQQTPGQGLQFLFEYFSETQRNKGNFPGRFSGRQFSNSRSEMNVSTLELGDSALYLCASSLEGSDTEAFFGQGTRLTVV.